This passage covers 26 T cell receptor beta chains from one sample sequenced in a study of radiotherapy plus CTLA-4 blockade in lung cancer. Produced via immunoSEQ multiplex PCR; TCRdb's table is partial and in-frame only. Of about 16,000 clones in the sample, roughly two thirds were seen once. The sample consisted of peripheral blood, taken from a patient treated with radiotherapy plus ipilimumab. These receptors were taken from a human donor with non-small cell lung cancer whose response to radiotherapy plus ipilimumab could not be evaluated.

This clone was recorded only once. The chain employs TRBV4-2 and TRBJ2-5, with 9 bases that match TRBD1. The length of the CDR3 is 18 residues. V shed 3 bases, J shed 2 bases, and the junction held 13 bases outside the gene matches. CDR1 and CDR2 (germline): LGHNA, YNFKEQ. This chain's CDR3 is CASSQERQGVSGQETQYF. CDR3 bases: TGTGCCAGCAGCCAGGAAAGACAGGGGGTGTCAGGTCAAGAGACCCAGTACTTC.

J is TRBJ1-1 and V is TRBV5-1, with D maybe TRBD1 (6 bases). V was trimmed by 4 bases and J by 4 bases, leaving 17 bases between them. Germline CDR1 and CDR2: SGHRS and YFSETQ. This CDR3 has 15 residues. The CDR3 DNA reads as TGCGCCAGCAGCACCGGGACATATGTGGGCACTGAAGCTTTCTTT. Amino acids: CASSTGTYVGTEAFF.

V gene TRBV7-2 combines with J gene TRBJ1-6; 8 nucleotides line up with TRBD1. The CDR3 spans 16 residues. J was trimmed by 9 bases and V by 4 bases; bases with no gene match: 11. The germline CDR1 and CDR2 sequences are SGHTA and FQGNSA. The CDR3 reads CASSSDGTGTGSPLHF. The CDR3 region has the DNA TGTGCCAGCAGCTCCGATGGCACAGGGACAGGTTCACCCCTCCACTTT. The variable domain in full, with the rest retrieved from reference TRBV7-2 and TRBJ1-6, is GAGVSQSPSNKVTEKGKDVELRCDPISGHTALYWYRQSLGQGLEFLIYFQGNSAPDKSGLPSDRFSAERTGGSVSTLTIQRTQQEDSAVYLCASSSDGTGTGSPLHFGNGTRLTVT.

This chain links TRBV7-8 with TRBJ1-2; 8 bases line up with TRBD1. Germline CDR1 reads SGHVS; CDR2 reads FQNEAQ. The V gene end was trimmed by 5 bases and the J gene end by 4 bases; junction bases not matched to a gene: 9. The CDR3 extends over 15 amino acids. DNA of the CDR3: TGTGCCAGCAGCGCGACAGGGGAACTCTCCTATGGCTACACCTTC. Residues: CASSATGELSYGYTF.

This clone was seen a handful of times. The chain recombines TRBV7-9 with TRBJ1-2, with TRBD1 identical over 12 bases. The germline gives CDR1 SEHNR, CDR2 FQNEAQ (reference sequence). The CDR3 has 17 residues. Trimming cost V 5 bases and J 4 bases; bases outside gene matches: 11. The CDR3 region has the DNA TGTGCCAGCAGCGCTGGTTACACGGGACAGGGGGCCTATGGCTACACCTTC. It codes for CASSAGYTGQGAYGYTF.

The DNA for the CDR3 is TGTGCCAGCAGCTTAAGAGGGAATACGCAGTATTTT. It encodes CASSLRGNTQYF. The V call is TRBV7-2, the J call TRBJ2-3; perhaps TRBD2 as D (5 bases). The CDR3 is made up of 12 amino acids. Germline values: CDR1 SGHTA, CDR2 FQGNSA. Trimming took 2 bases from V and 7 from J, leaving 7 bases between them. The whole variable domain, filled in from reference TRBV7-2 and TRBJ2-3, reads GAGVSQSPSNKVTEKGKDVELRCDPISGHTALYWYRQSLGQGLEFLIYFQGNSAPDKSGLPSDRFSAERTGGSVSTLTIQRTQQEDSAVYLCASSLRGNTQYFGPGTRLTVL.

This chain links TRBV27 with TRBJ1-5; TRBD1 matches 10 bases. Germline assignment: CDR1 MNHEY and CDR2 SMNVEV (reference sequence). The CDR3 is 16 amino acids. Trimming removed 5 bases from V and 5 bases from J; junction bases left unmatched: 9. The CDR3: CASSKLTDRGHQPQHF. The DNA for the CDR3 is TGTGCCAGCAGTAAGTTAACAGACAGGGGGCATCAGCCCCAGCATTTT.

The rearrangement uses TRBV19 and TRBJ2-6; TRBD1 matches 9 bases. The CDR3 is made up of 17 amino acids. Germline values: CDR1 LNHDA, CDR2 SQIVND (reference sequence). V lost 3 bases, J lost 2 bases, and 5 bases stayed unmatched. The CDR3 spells CASSMRQGGPGANVLTF. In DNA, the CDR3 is TGTGCCAGTAGTATGAGACAGGGGGGCCCTGGGGCCAACGTCCTGACTTTC.

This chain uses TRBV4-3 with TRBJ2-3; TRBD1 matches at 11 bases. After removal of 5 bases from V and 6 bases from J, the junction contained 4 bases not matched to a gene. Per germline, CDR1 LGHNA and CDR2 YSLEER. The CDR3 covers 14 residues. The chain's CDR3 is CASSSGQGGDTQYF. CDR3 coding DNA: TGCGCCAGCAGCTCGGGACAGGGGGGGGATACGCAGTATTTT.

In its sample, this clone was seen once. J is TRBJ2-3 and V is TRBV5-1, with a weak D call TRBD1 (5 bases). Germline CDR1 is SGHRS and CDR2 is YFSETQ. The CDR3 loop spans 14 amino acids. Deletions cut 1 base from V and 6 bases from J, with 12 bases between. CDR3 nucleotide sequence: TGCGCCAGCAGCTTGAGGGGAAGAATGGATACGCAGTATTTT. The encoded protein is CASSLRGRMDTQYF.

Here the CDR3 DNA reads TGTGCCAGCAGTTTGTTAGAGGGCGGAAAACTGTTTTTT. Its protein is CASSLLEGGKLFF. The chain couples TRBV27 to TRBJ1-4; D gene uncertain. The CDR3 has 13 amino acids. Trimming cost V 3 bases and J 10 bases, with 12 bases left between them. Germline CDR1 and CDR2: MNHEY and SMNVEV (reference sequence).

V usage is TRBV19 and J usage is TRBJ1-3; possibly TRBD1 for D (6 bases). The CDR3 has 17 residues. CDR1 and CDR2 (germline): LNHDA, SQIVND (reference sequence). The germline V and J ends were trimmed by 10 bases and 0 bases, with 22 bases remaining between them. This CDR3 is CATAGGDRTDSGNTIYF. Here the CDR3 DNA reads TGTGCCACCGCCGGGGGGGACCGGACAGACTCTGGAAACACCATATATTTT.

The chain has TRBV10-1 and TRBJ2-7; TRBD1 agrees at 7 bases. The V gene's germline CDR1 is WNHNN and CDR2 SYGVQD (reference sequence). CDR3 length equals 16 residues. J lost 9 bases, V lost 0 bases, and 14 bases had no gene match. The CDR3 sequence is CASSESLFGQAGGQYF. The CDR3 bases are TGCGCCAGCAGTGAGTCCCTTTTCGGACAGGCCGGAGGGCAGTACTTC.

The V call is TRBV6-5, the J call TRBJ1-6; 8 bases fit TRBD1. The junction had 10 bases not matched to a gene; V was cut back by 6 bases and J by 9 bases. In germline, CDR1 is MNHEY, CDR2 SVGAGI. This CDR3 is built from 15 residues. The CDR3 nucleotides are TGTGCCAGCAGGACAATGGACAGGGAGGGTTCACCCCTCCACTTT. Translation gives CASRTMDREGSPLHF.

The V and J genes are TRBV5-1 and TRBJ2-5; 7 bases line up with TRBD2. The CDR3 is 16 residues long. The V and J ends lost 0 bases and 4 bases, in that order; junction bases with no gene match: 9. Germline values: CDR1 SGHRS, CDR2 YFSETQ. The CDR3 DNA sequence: TGCGCCAGCAGCTTGGCCGGTGCGGGGGTGGGAGAGACCCAGTACTTC. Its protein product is CASSLAGAGVGETQYF.

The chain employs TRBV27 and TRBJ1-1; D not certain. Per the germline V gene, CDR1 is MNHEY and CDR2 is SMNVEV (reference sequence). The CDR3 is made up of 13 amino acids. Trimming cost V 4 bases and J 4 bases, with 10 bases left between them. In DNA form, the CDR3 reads TGTGCCAGCAGTTCGTGGTCGGGCACTGAAGCTTTCTTT. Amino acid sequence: CASSSWSGTEAFF.

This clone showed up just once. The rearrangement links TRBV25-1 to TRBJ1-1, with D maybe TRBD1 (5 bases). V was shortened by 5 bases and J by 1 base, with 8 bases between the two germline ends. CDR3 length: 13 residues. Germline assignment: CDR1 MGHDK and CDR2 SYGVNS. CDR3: CASSPGQNTEAFF. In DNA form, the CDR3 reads TGTGCCAGCAGTCCCGGACAGAACACTGAAGCTTTCTTT. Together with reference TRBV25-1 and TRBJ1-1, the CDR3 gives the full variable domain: EADIYQTPRYLVIGTGKKITLECSQTMGHDKMYWYQQDPGMELHLIHYSYGVNSTEKGDLSSESTVSRIRTEHFPLTLESARPSHTSQYLCASSPGQNTEAFFGQGTRLTVV.

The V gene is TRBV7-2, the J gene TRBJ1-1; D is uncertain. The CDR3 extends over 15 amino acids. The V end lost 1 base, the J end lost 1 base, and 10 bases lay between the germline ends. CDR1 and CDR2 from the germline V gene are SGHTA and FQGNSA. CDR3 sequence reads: CASSLVADSNTEAFF. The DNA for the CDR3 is TGTGCCAGCAGCTTAGTTGCGGATTCGAACACTGAAGCTTTCTTT. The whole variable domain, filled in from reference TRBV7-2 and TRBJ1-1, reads GAGVSQSPSNKVTEKGKDVELRCDPISGHTALYWYRQSLGQGLEFLIYFQGNSAPDKSGLPSDRFSAERTGGSVSTLTIQRTQQEDSAVYLCASSLVADSNTEAFFGQGTRLTVV.

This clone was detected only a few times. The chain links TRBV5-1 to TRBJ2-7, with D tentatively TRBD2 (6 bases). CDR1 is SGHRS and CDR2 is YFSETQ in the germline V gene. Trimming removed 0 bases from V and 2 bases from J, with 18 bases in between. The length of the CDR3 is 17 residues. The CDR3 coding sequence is TGCGCCAGCAGCTTGGTATCTGGAGGGTCGAGGACCTACGAGCAGTACGTC. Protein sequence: CASSLVSGGSRTYEQYV.

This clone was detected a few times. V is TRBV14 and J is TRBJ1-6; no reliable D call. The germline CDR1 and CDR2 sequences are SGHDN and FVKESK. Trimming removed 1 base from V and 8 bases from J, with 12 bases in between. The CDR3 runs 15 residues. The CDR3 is CASSQVRGEDSPLHF. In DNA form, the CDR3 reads TGTGCCAGCAGCCAAGTACGGGGTGAGGATTCACCCCTCCACTTT.

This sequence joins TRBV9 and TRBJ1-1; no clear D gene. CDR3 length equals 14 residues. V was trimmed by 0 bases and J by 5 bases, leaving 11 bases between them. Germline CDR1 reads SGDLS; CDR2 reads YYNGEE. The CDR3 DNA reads TGTGCCAGCAGCGTAGGATCAGGTGTGACTGAAGCTTTCTTT. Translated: CASSVGSGVTEAFF.

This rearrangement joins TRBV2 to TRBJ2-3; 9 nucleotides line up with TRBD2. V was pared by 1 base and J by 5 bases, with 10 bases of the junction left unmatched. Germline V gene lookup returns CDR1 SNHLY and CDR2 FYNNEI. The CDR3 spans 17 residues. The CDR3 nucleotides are TGTGCCAGCAGTGAAGGGGGAGCGGGGGGATCGGGAGATACGCAGTATTTT. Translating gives CASSEGGAGGSGDTQYF.

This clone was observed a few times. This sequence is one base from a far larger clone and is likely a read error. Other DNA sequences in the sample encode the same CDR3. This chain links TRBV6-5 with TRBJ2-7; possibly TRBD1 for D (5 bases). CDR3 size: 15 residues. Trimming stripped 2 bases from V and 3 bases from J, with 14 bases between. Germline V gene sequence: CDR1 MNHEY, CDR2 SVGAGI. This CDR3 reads CASSYRRTSSYEQYF. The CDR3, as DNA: TGTGCCAGCAGTTACCGCCGGACAAGCAGCTACGAGCAGTACTTC.

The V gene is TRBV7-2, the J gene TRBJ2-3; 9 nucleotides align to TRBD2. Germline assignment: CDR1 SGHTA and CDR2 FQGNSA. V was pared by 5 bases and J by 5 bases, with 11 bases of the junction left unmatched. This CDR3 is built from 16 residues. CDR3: CASSLSGAGGQDTQYF. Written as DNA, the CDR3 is TGTGCCAGCAGCCTCTCGGGGGCGGGGGGGCAAGATACGCAGTATTTT.

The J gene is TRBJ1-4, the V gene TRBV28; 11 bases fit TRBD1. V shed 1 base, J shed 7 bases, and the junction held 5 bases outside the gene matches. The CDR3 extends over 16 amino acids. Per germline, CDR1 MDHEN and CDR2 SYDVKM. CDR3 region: CASSLSGQGAREKLFF. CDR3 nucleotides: TGTGCCAGCAGTTTATCTGGACAGGGGGCGCGTGAAAAACTGTTTTTT.

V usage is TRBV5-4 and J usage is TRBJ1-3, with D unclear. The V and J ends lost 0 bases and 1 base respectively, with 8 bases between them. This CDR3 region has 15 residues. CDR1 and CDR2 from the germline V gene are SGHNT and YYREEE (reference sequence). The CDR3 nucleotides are TGTGCCAGCAGCTTGGGAGAGAATTCTGGAAACACCATATATTTT. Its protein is CASSLGENSGNTIYF.